This T cell receptor (beta chain) emerged from a study of cytomegalovirus exposure and HLA in healthy donors. In the PCR, 60 Vbeta and 13 Jbeta primers were used. Libraries were prepared by immunoSEQ multiplex PCR; TCRdb keeps only in-frame clonotypes and omits some of them. Altogether about 130,000 clones are present, around three quarters being singletons, with the ten largest covering around 1.9%. The CDR3 spans 15 residues. V dropped 6 bases and J dropped 5 bases, with 17 bases sitting between them. Germline assignment: CDR1 KGHSH and CDR2 LQKENI. Comments on this clone: Its antigen remains unidentified.

Whole-study findings and limits: A later analysis linked a missense DCLRE1C variant to TCR beta V- and J-gene trimming. Later analysis found that TCR beta chains associated with HLA were more clonally expanded than other, equally common chains.

The source of this sequence is a woman aged 50 to 60 in good health and CMV-seronegative. The sequencing input was PBMCs. The rearrangement joins TRBV18 to TRBJ1-5; weak D call: TRBD1 (6 bases). CDR3 nucleotides: TGTGCCAGCTCCCGCCAAGGGGGTGGCGATCAGCCCCAGCATTTT. It encodes CASSRQGGGDQPQHF. Supplemented by reference TRBV18 and TRBJ1-5, the full variable domain reads NAGVMQNPRHLVRRRGQEARLRCSPMKGHSHVYWYRQLPEEGLKFMVYLQKENIIDESGMPKERFSAEFPKEGPSILRIQQVVRGDSAAYFCASSRQGGGDQPQHFGDGTRLSIL.